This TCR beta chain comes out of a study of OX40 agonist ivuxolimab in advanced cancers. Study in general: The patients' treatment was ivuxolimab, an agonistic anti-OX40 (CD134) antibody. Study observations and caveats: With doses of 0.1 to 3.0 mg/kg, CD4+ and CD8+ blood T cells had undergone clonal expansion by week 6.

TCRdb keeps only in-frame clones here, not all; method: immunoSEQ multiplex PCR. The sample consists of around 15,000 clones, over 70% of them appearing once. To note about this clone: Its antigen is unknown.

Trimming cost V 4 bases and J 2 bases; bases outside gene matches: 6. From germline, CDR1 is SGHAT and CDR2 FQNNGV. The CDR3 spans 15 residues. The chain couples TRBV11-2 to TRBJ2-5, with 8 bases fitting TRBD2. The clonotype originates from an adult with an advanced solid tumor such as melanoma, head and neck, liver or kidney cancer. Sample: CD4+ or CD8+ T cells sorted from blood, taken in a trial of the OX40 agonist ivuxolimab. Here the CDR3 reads CASSSPTGGQETQYF. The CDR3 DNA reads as TGTGCCAGCAGCTCCCCTACGGGGGGGCAAGAGACCCAGTACTTC.